This T cell receptor (beta chain) was observed in a study of OX40 agonist ivuxolimab in advanced cancers. General study points: The specificity for antigen of the expanded peripheral T cells was not determined.

Regarding this clone: The antigen remains undetermined.

The protocol was immunoSEQ multiplex PCR, while the TCRdb copy is restricted to in-frame clones and leaves out a portion. The top ten hold 0.5% to 0.7% of the sample, which has 76,000 or so clones, roughly 85% seen once. The clonotype originates from an adult with an advanced solid tumor such as melanoma, head and neck, liver or kidney cancer. The sequencing here drew on CD4+ or CD8+ T cells sorted from blood, taken in a trial of the OX40 agonist ivuxolimab.

The CDR3 here is CAINIQTGTEHWGTQYF. CDR3 coding DNA: TGTGCCATCAACATTCAAACCGGGACAGAACACTGGGGTACGCAGTATTTT. This chain uses TRBV10-3 with TRBJ2-3; TRBD1 matches 7 bases. The trim removed 7 bases at V and 8 bases at J, leaving 21 bases unmatched. The CDR3 is made up of 17 amino acids. CDR1 is ENHRY and CDR2 is SYGVKD in the germline V gene.